This T cell receptor beta chain was observed in a study of blood T cell repertoires in COVID-19. For the study at large: The origin of the acute and convalescent COVID-19 samples was the United States, Italy and Spain. T cells, B-cell-depleted T cells, or PBMCs provided the cDNA or gDNA that served as material.

Authors' processing steps: It was from reference gene primer amplification that nucleated cell counts were estimated. Assay: immunoSEQ multiplex PCR; the TCRdb copy retains only in-frame clones and omits some. That table gives V, J and clone size, and the DNA gave D and trimming. The data show approximately 320,000 clones, with approximately 85% seen just once and just over 7% held by the top ten. This clone showed up just a few times. CDR1 is KGHDR, CDR2 SFDVKD, per germline. V lost 3 bases and J lost 2, with 16 bases in between. The CDR3 totals 17 residues. The specimen was peripheral blood. The receptor was isolated from a human donor in a cohort sampled during active COVID-19. The chain carries TRBV24-1 and TRBJ2-1; D perhaps matches TRBD2 (5 bases). CDR3 nucleotides: TGTGCCACCAGTGATGAGGGCCGGACCCCACCCTACAATGAGCAGTTCTTC. Protein sequence: CATSDEGRTPPYNEQFF.